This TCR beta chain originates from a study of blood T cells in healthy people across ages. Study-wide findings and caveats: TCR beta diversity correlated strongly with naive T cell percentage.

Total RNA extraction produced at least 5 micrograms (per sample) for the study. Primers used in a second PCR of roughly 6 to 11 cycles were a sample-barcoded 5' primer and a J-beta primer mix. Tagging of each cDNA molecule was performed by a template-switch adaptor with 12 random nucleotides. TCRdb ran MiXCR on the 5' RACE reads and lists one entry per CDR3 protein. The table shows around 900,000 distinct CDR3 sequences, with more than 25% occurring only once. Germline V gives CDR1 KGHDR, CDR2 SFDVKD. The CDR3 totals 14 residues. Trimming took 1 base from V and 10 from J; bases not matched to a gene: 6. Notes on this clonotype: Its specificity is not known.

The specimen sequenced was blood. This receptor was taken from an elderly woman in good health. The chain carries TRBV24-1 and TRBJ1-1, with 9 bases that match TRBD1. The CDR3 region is CATSDFGTGRGAFF. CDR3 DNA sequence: TGTGCCACCAGTGATTTTGGGACAGGGAGGGGAGCTTTCTTT.